This passage covers 5 T cell receptor beta chains from one sample sequenced in a study of regulatory T cells in long-lasting Graves disease. The time point here: newly diagnosed GD, antithyroid drugs for less than 3 months. Generation of the TCR library employed RNA extracted from PBMCs. Construction of TCR beta libraries relied on iRepertoire HTBI primers and on Arm-PCR targeting CDR3 regions. MiXCR, applied by TCRdb to the multiplex PCR reads, yields one record per CDR3 protein. The sample lists 320,000 or so distinct CDR3 sequences, 15% to 20% occurring once. Sample: peripheral blood mononuclear cells (PBMCs), taken at new diagnosis, from a patient treated with antithyroid drugs. The receptors were sampled from a female donor with Graves disease.

This chain links TRBV28 with TRBJ2-1; D remains unclear. The J call may be faulty, since TRBJ2-5 better matches the DNA end. The CDR3 length is 15 residues. CDR1 is MDHEN, CDR2 SYDVKM, per germline. In nucleotides, the CDR3 is TGTGCCAGCAGTGATTTAACAGCACTCCAAGAGACCCAGTACTTC. It is translated as CASSDLTALQETQYF.

On this clonotype itself: Being one base from a much bigger clone, this may be a read error. The J gene is TRBJ1-1, the V gene TRBV12-3 or TRBV12-4; 9 nucleotides match TRBD1. V lost 3 bases and J lost 4; bases outside the gene matches: 6. CDR3 length: 15 residues. The CDR3 spells CASSFGTGRGTEAFF. The CDR3 DNA reads TGTGCCAGCAGTTTCGGGACAGGGAGAGGCACTGAAGCTTTCTTT.

At least ten counts were recorded for this clonotype. The chain carries TRBV2 and TRBJ1-5; 9 bases fit TRBD1. With V trimmed by 5 bases and J by 3 bases, 5 bases remained unmatched. The length of the CDR3 is 15 residues. CDR1 and CDR2 from the germline V gene are SNHLY and FYNNEI. CDR3 amino acids: CASSWDRAPNQPQHF. The CDR3 DNA reads TGTGCCAGCAGTTGGGACAGGGCTCCCAATCAGCCCCAGCATTTT.

Comment on this clonotype: A clone one base away is much larger, so this may be a read error. The rearrangement joins TRBV24-1 to TRBJ2-7, with D unresolved. The ends were cut back, 1 base at V and 7 bases at J, with 13 bases in the middle. Germline V gene data show CDR1 as KGHDR and CDR2 as SFDVKD. CDR3 length equals 14 residues. CDR3 residues: CATSDFFRGNEQYF. The DNA for the CDR3 is TGTGCCACCAGTGATTTTTTCCGAGGAAATGAGCAGTACTTC.

This clonotype appeared many times. The chain employs TRBV27 and TRBJ2-2; TRBD2 agrees at 10 bases. Trimming at V came to 5 bases and at J to 4 bases, leaving 4 bases not matched to a gene. Germline V gene sequence: CDR1 MNHEY, CDR2 SMNVEV (reference sequence). The CDR3 contains 15 residues. CDR3: CASSILAGGTGELFF. The CDR3 bases are TGTGCCAGCAGTATATTAGCGGGAGGCACCGGGGAGCTGTTTTTT.